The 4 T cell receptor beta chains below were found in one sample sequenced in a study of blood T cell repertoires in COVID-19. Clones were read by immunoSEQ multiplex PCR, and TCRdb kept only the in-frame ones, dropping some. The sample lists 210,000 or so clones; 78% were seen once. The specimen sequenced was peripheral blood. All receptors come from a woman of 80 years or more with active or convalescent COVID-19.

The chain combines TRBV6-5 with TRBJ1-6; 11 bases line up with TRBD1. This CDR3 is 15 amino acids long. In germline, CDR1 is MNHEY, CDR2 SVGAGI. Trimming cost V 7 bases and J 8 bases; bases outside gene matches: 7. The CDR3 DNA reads TGTGCCAGCATCCCTCAGGGACAGGGGGATTCACCCCTCCACTTT. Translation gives CASIPQGQGDSPLHF.

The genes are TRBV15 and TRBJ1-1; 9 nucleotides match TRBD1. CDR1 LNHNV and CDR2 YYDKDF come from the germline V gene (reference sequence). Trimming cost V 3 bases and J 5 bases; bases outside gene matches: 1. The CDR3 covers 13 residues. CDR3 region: CATSRDRGTEAFF. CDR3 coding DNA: TGTGCCACCAGCAGGGACAGGGGAACTGAAGCTTTCTTT.

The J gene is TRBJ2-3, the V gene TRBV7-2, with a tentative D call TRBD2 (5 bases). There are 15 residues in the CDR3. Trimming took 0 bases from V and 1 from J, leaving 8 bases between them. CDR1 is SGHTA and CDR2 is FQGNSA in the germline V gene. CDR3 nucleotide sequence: TGTGCCAGCAGCTTAGCTTACGGGGGCACAGATACGCAGTATTTT. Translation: CASSLAYGGTDTQYF.

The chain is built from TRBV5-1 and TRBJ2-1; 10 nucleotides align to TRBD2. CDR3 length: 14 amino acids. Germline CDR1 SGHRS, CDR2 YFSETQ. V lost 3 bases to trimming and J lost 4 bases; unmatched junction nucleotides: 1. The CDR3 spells CASSSTSGYNEQFF. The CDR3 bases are TGCGCCAGCAGCTCGACTAGCGGGTACAATGAGCAGTTCTTC.